This T cell receptor (beta chain) comes out of a study of metastatic and nonmetastatic thyroid tumors. Until they underwent thyroid surgery, no patient had received any treatment. With MiXCR, TCRdb called clones anew from the PCR reads. This table has over 10,000 clones, around 10% appearing once. The CDR3 has 19 residues. V shed 3 bases and J 4 bases; nucleotides not matched to a gene: 17. Germline loops: CDR1 SGHTA, CDR2 FQGNSA. Sequencing input: blood. This receptor was taken from a female donor with papillary thyroid cancer or a benign thyroid nodule (not recorded which). Some clones in this sample may be carry-over from other donors' samples. The genes are TRBV7-2 and TRBJ2-3, with TRBD1 identical over 9 bases. CDR3 protein: CASSFVVGNRGRPPDTQYF. CDR3 coding DNA: TGTGCCAGCAGCTTTGTGGTGGGGAACAGGGGGCGTCCACCAGATACGCAGTATTTT.